The rows below give T cell receptor beta chains drawn from one sample of a study of blood T cell repertoires in COVID-19. The data were produced by immunoSEQ multiplex PCR, yet TCRdb's version contains in-frame clones alone and is incomplete. Altogether 330,000 or so clones are present, roughly 90% being singletons, with the ten largest covering 2.5% to 3.5%. The material sequenced was PBMCs or T cells enriched from blood (not recorded which). All receptors come from a young woman who had recovered from COVID-19. Each CDR3 is given with its conserved first and last residue. Fields, in order: clone size, J gene, V gene, D gene, CDR3 DNA, CDR3 protein. A D gene is named only where the DNA matches it firmly. Clone sizes are given selectively: once, few, many, or a class where the clone is expanded.

size: NA
J: TRBJ2-2
V: TRBV10-2
D: TRBD1
DNA: TGCGCCAGCAGTGAACAGGGGGCGAGCACCGGGGAGCTGTTTTTT
CDR3: CASSEQGASTGELFF

size: NA
J: TRBJ1-1
V: TRBV27
D: NA
DNA: TGTGCCAGCAGTTTATCCGGGTTTGGCACTGAAGCTTTCTTT
CDR3: CASSLSGFGTEAFF

size: NA
J: TRBJ1-2
V: TRBV27
D: NA
DNA: TGTGCCAGCAGTTGGCAGGGGCCGGGCTATGGCTACACCTTC
CDR3: CASSWQGPGYGYTF

size: NA
J: TRBJ1-5
V: TRBV7-8
D: TRBD1
DNA: TGTGCCAGCAGCTTAGTTTTAGGGACAGGGCTAGGGAGCAATCAGCCCCAGCATTTT
CDR3: CASSLVLGTGLGSNQPQHF

size: NA
J: TRBJ1-2
V: TRBV29-1
D: NA
DNA: TGCAGCGTTGAAGATTTCCATTTCGGCTACACCTTC
CDR3: CSVEDFHFGYTF

size: NA
J: TRBJ2-3
V: TRBV3-1/TRBV3-2
D: NA
DNA: TGTGCCAGCAGCCAAGGCCTAGCCGATACGCAGTATTTT
CDR3: CASSQGLADTQYF

size: NA
J: TRBJ1-1
V: TRBV5-4
D: NA
DNA: TGTGCCAGCAGCCAGGACAGGAACACTGAAGCTTTCTTT
CDR3: CASSQDRNTEAFF

size: NA
J: TRBJ1-2
V: TRBV27
D: TRBD1
DNA: TGTGCCAGCAGTCCTGACTACAGGGGGCAAATCTATGGCTACACCTTC
CDR3: CASSPDYRGQIYGYTF

size: NA
J: TRBJ2-7
V: TRBV11-1
D: TRBD2
DNA: TGTGCCAGCAGCTTTGCCGGGACTAGCGCCTACGAGCAGTACTTC
CDR3: CASSFAGTSAYEQYF

size: NA
J: TRBJ2-1
V: TRBV5-1
D: TRBD2
DNA: TGCGCCAGCAGCTCAAGACTAGCGGGAGCTAACAATGAGCAGTTCTTC
CDR3: CASSSRLAGANNEQFF

size: once
J: TRBJ1-4
V: TRBV19
D: TRBD1
DNA: TGTGCCAGCGCGGACAGGGCAAATGAAAAACTGTTTTTT
CDR3: CASADRANEKLFF

size: NA
J: TRBJ1-2
V: TRBV4-1
D: TRBD1
DNA: TGCGCCAGCAGCCAGGGGACAGGGGACTATGGCTACACCTTC
CDR3: CASSQGTGDYGYTF

size: NA
J: TRBJ2-3
V: TRBV6-1
D: TRBD2
DNA: TGTGCCAGCAGTGAAGTCGGACTAGCGGGGGCCCCTGGGAAGTATTTT
CDR3: CASSEVGLAGAPGKYF

size: NA
J: TRBJ1-3
V: TRBV9
D: NA
DNA: TGTGCCAGCAGCGTAGACAGGGCGAGAAACACCATATATTTT
CDR3: CASSVDRARNTIYF

size: NA
J: TRBJ1-5
V: TRBV7-9
D: NA
DNA: TGTGCCAGCAGCCTCTCGGTGGGGCGGATCAATCAGCCCCAGCATTTT
CDR3: CASSLSVGRINQPQHF

size: NA
J: TRBJ2-3
V: TRBV30
D: NA
DNA: TGTGCCTGGAGTGTACTGGATACGCAGTATTTT
CDR3: CAWSVLDTQYF

size: NA
J: TRBJ1-1
V: TRBV18
D: NA
DNA: TGTGCCAGCTCGAAAGGGGCCCGGTCCATGAACACTGAAGCTTTCTTT
CDR3: CASSKGARSMNTEAFF

size: NA
J: TRBJ1-2
V: TRBV9
D: NA
DNA: TGTGCCAGCAGCGCCTCGACTGGACCAGGGGGCTACACCTTC
CDR3: CASSASTGPGGYTF

size: NA
J: TRBJ2-1
V: TRBV29-1
D: TRBD1
DNA: TGCAGCGTAGCTACGACAGGGAACAATGAGCAGTTCTTC
CDR3: CSVATTGNNEQFF

size: NA
J: TRBJ2-5
V: TRBV7-6
D: TRBD1
DNA: TGTGCCAGCAGCATTCGGACAGGGGGCCTTAGGGAGACCCAGTACTTC
CDR3: CASSIRTGGLRETQYF

size: few
J: TRBJ1-2
V: TRBV27
D: TRBD1
DNA: TGTGCCAGCAGTAGACAGGGGGCCAACTATGGCTACACCTTC
CDR3: CASSRQGANYGYTF

size: NA
J: TRBJ2-2
V: TRBV7-2
D: NA
DNA: TGTGCCAGCAGCCCGCCACAGGGGAACACCGGGGAGCTGTTTTTT
CDR3: CASSPPQGNTGELFF

size: once
J: TRBJ1-4
V: TRBV7-8
D: TRBD1
DNA: TGTGCCAGCAGCTTAGAGACAGGGGGTAAACTGTTTTTT
CDR3: CASSLETGGKLFF

size: NA
J: TRBJ2-7
V: TRBV28
D: TRBD1
DNA: TGTGCCAGCAGTTTTCCGGGACAGAGCAACTACGAGCAGTACTTC
CDR3: CASSFPGQSNYEQYF

size: NA
J: TRBJ1-5
V: TRBV2
D: TRBD1
DNA: TGTGCCAGCAGTCGGACAGGGGACTTCAATCAGCCCCAGCATTTT
CDR3: CASSRTGDFNQPQHF

size: few
J: TRBJ2-7
V: TRBV5-1
D: TRBD1
DNA: TGCGCCAGCAGCTTAACGGGACAGGCCTACGAGCAGTACTTC
CDR3: CASSLTGQAYEQYF

size: NA
J: TRBJ2-5
V: TRBV11-2
D: TRBD1
DNA: TGTGCCAGCAGCGGACGGGACAGCCAAGAGACCCAGTACTTC
CDR3: CASSGRDSQETQYF